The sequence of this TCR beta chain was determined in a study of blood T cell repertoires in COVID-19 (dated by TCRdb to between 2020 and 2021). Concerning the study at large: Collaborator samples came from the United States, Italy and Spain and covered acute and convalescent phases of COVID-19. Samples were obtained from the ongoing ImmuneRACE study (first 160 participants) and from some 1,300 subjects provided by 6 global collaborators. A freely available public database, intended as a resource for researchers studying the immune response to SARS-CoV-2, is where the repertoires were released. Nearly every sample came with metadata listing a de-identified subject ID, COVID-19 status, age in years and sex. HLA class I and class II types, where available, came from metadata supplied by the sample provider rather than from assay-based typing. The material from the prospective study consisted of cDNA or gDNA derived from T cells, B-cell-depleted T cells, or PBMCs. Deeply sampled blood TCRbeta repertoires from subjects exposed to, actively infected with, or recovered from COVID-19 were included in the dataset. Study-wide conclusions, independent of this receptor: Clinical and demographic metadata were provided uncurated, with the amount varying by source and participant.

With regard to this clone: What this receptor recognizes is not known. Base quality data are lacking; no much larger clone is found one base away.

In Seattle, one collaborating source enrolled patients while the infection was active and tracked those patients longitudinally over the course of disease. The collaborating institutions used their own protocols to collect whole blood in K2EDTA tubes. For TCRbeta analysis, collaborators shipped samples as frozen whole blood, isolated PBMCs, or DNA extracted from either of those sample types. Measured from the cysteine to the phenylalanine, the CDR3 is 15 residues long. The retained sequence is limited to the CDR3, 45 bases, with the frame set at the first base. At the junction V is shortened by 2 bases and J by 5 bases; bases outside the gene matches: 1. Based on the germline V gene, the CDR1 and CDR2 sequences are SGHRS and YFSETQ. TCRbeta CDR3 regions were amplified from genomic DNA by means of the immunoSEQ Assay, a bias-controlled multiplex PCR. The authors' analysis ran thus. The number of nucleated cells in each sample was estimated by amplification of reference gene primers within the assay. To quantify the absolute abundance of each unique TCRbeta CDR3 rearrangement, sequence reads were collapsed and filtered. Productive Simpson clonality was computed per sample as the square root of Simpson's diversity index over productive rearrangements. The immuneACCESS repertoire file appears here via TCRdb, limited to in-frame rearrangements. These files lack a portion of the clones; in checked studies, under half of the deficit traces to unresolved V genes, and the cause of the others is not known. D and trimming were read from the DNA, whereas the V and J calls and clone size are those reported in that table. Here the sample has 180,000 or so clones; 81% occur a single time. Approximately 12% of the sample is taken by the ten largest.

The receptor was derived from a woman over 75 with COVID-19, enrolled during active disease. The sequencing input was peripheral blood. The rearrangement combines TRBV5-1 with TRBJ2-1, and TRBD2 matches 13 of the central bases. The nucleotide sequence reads TGCGCCAGCAGCTTTACTAGCGGGGGGGACAATGAGCAGTTCTTC. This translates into CASSFTSGGDNEQFF.